This is a list of T cell receptor beta chains from one sample in a study of glioma-infiltrating T cells. TCRdb redid the calling of the multiplex PCR reads with MiXCR, one entry per CDR3 protein. The table shows fewer than 500,000 distinct CDR3 sequences, with approximately 42% occurring only once. Material for sequencing was glioma tissue, nonneoplastic brain tissue, or PBMCs (not recorded which). The source of these receptors is a human donor with low-grade glioma or glioblastoma, undergoing nonglioma brain surgery, or in good health (not recorded which). The CDR3 runs from the conserved cysteine through the conserved F or W. Expanded clones get a size class; other rows say once, few or many, or leave the size out.

V gene	J gene	clone size	CDR3 protein
TRBV5-1	TRBJ2-3	-	CASSLETRGPDTQYF
TRBV6-2/TRBV6-3	TRBJ2-1	many	CASSLWHRGSYNEQFF
TRBV7-2	TRBJ2-1	-	CASSLAFLAGTSNEQFF
TRBV20-1	TRBJ2-7	many	CSARRSARSYEQYF
TRBV28	TRBJ2-2	-	CASMPNTGKLFF
TRBV19	TRBJ1-5	-	CASSIVGDQPQHF
TRBV5-1	TRBJ2-2	-	CASSPLRAGNTGELFF
TRBV28	TRBJ2-7	once	CASSFTGSPYEQYF
TRBV27	TRBJ1-5	many	CASSLSTGGSNQPQHF
TRBV27	TRBJ2-7	-	CASSLFPPSAPSYEQYF
TRBV4-1	TRBJ2-3	-	CTSSPTTSGRYGDTQYF
TRBV20-1	TRBJ2-7	-	CSASDRELGPYEQYF
TRBV25-1	TRBJ1-6	many	CASRVSYNSPLHF
TRBV6-4	TRBJ2-1	-	CASSRHPSGRGSYNEQFF
TRBV4-3	TRBJ2-5	-	CASSQDAGGQETQYF
TRBV27	TRBJ2-4	-	CASSLRHSDGSNWRF
TRBV2	TRBJ1-5	-	CASRAHRGKGNQPQHF
TRBV28	TRBJ2-7	-	CASSLPQNEQYF
TRBV7-4	TRBJ1-1	once	CASGPRGKTEAFF
TRBV7-2	TRBJ1-1	many	CASSFRQGYTEAFF
TRBV28	TRBJ2-7	-	CASSSAGTEQYF
TRBV7-9	TRBJ2-7	few	CASSSTRSVEAYEQYF
TRBV6-5	TRBJ2-4	-	CASSYSLGNIQYF
TRBV7-2	TRBJ2-3	few	CASRRGRGADTQYF
TRBV18	TRBJ2-1	few	CASSPPSTYNEQFF
TRBV28	TRBJ1-2	few	CASSFIRDTHGYTF
TRBV20-1	TRBJ2-7	-	CSARSRRTVRYEQYF
TRBV20-1	TRBJ1-2	few	CSAPPQGRNYGYTF
TRBV18	TRBJ2-1	-	CASSPGQPQFF
TRBV6-2/TRBV6-3	TRBJ1-2	many	CASSYRESGYTF
TRBV4-1	TRBJ1-2	-	CASTRTGIPANYGYTF
TRBV4-1	TRBJ2-6	-	CASSALPGTGANVLTF
TRBV24-1	TRBJ2-7	-	CATSPTAATSGSSSYNEQYF